Presented here are 5 T cell receptor beta chains from one specimen sequenced in a study of cytomegalovirus exposure and HLA in healthy donors. This table comes from immunoSEQ multiplex PCR, and its TCRdb copy is limited to in-frame clones, with some not included. The sample lists more than 200,000 clones; 90% were seen once. The specimen was PBMCs. Receptors originate from a woman aged 25 to 39 in good health and CMV-seronegative.

CDR3 amino acids: CASSGTGTGFREQYF. The DNA of the CDR3 is TGTGCCAGCAGCGGAACCGGGACAGGGTTCCGCGAGCAGTACTTC. The V gene is TRBV9, the J gene TRBJ2-7; 9 bases align to TRBD1. Looked up from germline, CDR1 is SGDLS and CDR2 is YYNGEE. The CDR3 runs 15 residues. The ends lost 3 bases at V and 6 bases at J; junction bases unmatched: 10.

The chain combines TRBV7-2 with TRBJ2-1; TRBD2 is a possible D gene (5 bases). The CDR3 has 15 residues. The V end was cut by 3 bases, the J end by 4 bases, with 13 bases between. Germline values: CDR1 SGHTA, CDR2 FQGNSA. For the CDR3, the DNA is TGTGCCAGCAGCTTGCGGCTGACGGGATACAATGAGCAGTTCTTC. Its translation: CASSLRLTGYNEQFF.

V is TRBV11-3 and J is TRBJ1-2; D is ambiguous. Germline CDR1 reads SGHNT; CDR2 reads YENEEA. This CDR3 comprises 14 residues. The V end was cut by 5 bases, the J end by 0 bases, with 10 bases between. DNA for the CDR3: TGTGCCAGCAGCGACCCGCGGTCTAACTATGGCTACACCTTC. Translating it yields CASSDPRSNYGYTF.

Comments on this clone: The junction departs from germline at one end; a sequencing error may be responsible. V and J are TRBV5-4 and TRBJ2-1; maybe TRBD2 (6 bases). This CDR3 is built from 15 residues. Germline V gene data show CDR1 as SGHNT and CDR2 as YYREEE (reference sequence). CDR3 sequence reads: CASSLGLTRYNEQFF. The CDR3 coding sequence is TGTGCCAGCAGTTTGGGACTCACGCGATACAATGAGCAGTTCTTC.

The chain has TRBV4-1 and TRBJ2-3, with 12 positions matching TRBD2. The V segment lost 3 bases and the J segment 5 bases; nucleotides outside the gene matches: 9. This CDR3 comprises 17 residues. CDR1 is MGHRA, CDR2 YSYEKL, per germline. The CDR3 spells CASSQVTSGRRKDTQYF. In DNA form, the CDR3 reads TGCGCCAGCAGCCAGGTTACTAGCGGGAGGCGGAAAGATACGCAGTATTTT.